This is a list of T cell receptor beta chains from one sample in a study of blood T cell repertoires in COVID-19. The protocol was immunoSEQ multiplex PCR, while the TCRdb copy is restricted to in-frame clones and leaves out a portion. This table has around 330,000 clones, about 92% appearing once. Source material: PBMCs or T cells enriched from blood (not recorded which). All receptors derive from a man in his fifties or sixties who had recovered from COVID-19. CDR3s include the opening cysteine and the closing phenylalanine or tryptophan. Fields, in order: J gene, clone size, D gene, CDR3 length, V gene, CDR3 protein, CDR3 DNA. The D gene is left open where the match is weak. Clone size, where shown, is once, few, many, or a class for clones that have expanded.

>TRBJ1-5|once|TRBD1|16|TRBV24-1
CATSEGQGVGNQPQHF
TGTGCCACCAGTGAGGGACAGGGAGTGGGCAATCAGCCCCAGCATTTT
>TRBJ2-3|.|.|15|TRBV2
CASSESYRVTDTQYF
TGTGCCAGCAGTGAAAGTTACAGGGTCACAGATACGCAGTATTTT
>TRBJ1-4|few|.|16|TRBV2
CASSGWTLATNEKLFF
TGTGCCAGCAGTGGTTGGACACTTGCAACTAATGAAAAACTGTTTTTT
>TRBJ2-7|few|TRBD2|15|TRBV18
CASSRGLAGSYEQYF
TGTGCCAGCTCCCGGGGACTAGCGGGCTCTTACGAGCAGTACTTC
>TRBJ1-5|once|TRBD1|17|TRBV19
CASSNGQGPLPNQPQHF
TGTGCCAGTAGTAACGGACAGGGCCCACTCCCGAATCAGCCCCAGCATTTT
>TRBJ1-2|.|.|14|TRBV4-3
CASSHLRGGYGYTF
TGCGCCAGCAGCCATCTTAGGGGAGGGTATGGCTACACCTTC
>TRBJ2-5|.|TRBD2|15|TRBV27
CASSSIAGGQETQYF
TGTGCCAGCAGTTCAATAGCGGGGGGCCAAGAGACCCAGTACTTC
>TRBJ2-2|.|.|14|TRBV2
CASSGWLATGELFF
TGTGCCAGCAGTGGGTGGCTAGCTACCGGGGAGCTGTTTTTT
>TRBJ1-6|.|.|15|TRBV18
CASSPGGRGDSPLHF
TGTGCCAGCTCACCGGGCGGCAGGGGTGACTCACCCCTCCACTTT
>TRBJ1-6|few|.|14|TRBV14
CASSQGGLGSPLHF
TGTGCCAGCAGCCAAGGGGGACTCGGCTCACCCCTCCACTTT
>TRBJ1-2|.|.|13|TRBV11-2
CASSTGEGYGYTF
TGTGCCAGCAGTACCGGGGAGGGCTATGGCTACACCTTC
>TRBJ2-3|.|.|16|TRBV4-2
CASSQGPRGSTDTQYF
TGTGCCAGCAGCCAAGGACCCCGAGGTTCCACAGATACGCAGTATTTT
>TRBJ2-5|.|.|12|TRBV7-6
CASSLGRGTQYF
TGTGCCAGCAGCTTAGGGCGAGGGACCCAGTACTTC
>TRBJ2-2|.|TRBD1|15|TRBV5-4
CASSDDRENTGELFF
TGTGCCAGCAGCGACGACAGGGAGAACACCGGGGAGCTGTTTTTT
>TRBJ2-4|.|.|14|TRBV15
CATSGTGVVDIQYF
TGTGCCACCAGCGGGACGGGGGTGGTTGACATTCAGTACTTC
>TRBJ1-2|.|TRBD1|13|TRBV5-4
CASRLRDRGGYTF
TGTGCCAGCAGATTGAGGGACAGGGGCGGCTACACCTTC
>TRBJ1-2|.|.|13|TRBV12-3/TRBV12-4
CASSVQPIYGYTF
TGTGCCAGCAGTGTACAGCCAATCTATGGCTACACCTTC
>TRBJ2-1|once|TRBD1|16|TRBV7-2
CASSPRTGSSYNEQFF
TGTGCCAGCAGCCCGCGGACAGGGAGCTCCTACAATGAGCAGTTCTTC
>TRBJ2-3|.|TRBD1|15|TRBV7-9
CASSSGQGRTDTQYF
TGTGCCAGCAGCTCCGGACAGGGGAGGACAGATACGCAGTATTTT
>TRBJ2-1|.|TRBD2|15|TRBV4-1
CASSQGLAAYNEQFF
TGCGCCAGCAGCCAGGGACTAGCGGCGTACAATGAGCAGTTCTTC
>TRBJ1-2|.|.|14|TRBV3-1/TRBV3-2
CASSPDGVNYGYTF
TGTGCCAGCAGCCCAGACGGTGTTAACTATGGCTACACCTTC
>TRBJ1-6|once|TRBD1|12|TRBV29-1
CSARTGDSPLHF
TGCAGCGCAAGGACAGGCGATTCACCCCTCCACTTT
>TRBJ1-1|.|TRBD1|15|TRBV2
CASSATGALGAEAFF
TGTGCCAGCAGCGCGACAGGGGCCCTCGGGGCTGAAGCTTTCTTT
>TRBJ1-2|.|.|16|TRBV21-1
CASSKGARDRANGYTF
TGTGCCAGCAGCAAAGGGGCCCGCGACAGGGCGAATGGCTACACCTTC
>TRBJ2-1|.|TRBD2|15|TRBV7-2
CASSLAGGYYNEQFF
TGTGCCAGCAGCTTAGCGGGAGGGTACTACAATGAGCAGTTCTTC
>TRBJ2-5|.|TRBD1|17|TRBV7-2
CASSLVVVRGLQETQYF
TGTGCCAGCAGCTTAGTGGTTGTGAGGGGGCTACAAGAGACCCAGTACTTC
>TRBJ1-6|.|.|15|TRBV19
CASSTAGRSNSPLHF
TGTGCCAGTAGTACCGCGGGACGGAGTAATTCACCCCTCCACTTT
>TRBJ1-1|once|.|13|TRBV5-1
CASSLSTGAEAFF
TGCGCCAGCAGCTTAAGTACAGGCGCTGAAGCTTTCTTT
>TRBJ1-2|.|TRBD1|15|TRBV3-1/TRBV3-2
CASTKNTGGVYGYTF
TGTGCCAGCACCAAAAACACAGGGGGCGTCTATGGCTACACCTTC
>TRBJ1-2|.|TRBD1|14|TRBV9
CASSVALGGDGYTF
TGTGCCAGCAGCGTAGCTCTAGGGGGCGATGGCTACACCTTC
>TRBJ1-6|.|TRBD1|14|TRBV5-4
CASSPDRPNSPLHF
TGTGCCAGCAGCCCGGACAGGCCTAATTCACCCCTCCACTTT
>TRBJ2-3|.|TRBD2|15|TRBV11-3
CASSLIAGSTDTQYF
TGTGCCAGCAGCTTGATAGCGGGATCGACAGATACGCAGTATTTT
>TRBJ2-1|.|.|14|TRBV3-1/TRBV3-2
CASSQGRGGGEQFF
TGTGCCAGCAGCCAAGGCAGGGGAGGGGGTGAGCAGTTCTTC
>TRBJ2-1|.|.|15|TRBV19
CASSTERSSYNEQFF
TGTGCCAGTAGTACTGAGCGTAGCTCCTACAATGAGCAGTTCTTC
>TRBJ2-1|.|TRBD2|16|TRBV9
CASSKPGTSGSNEQFF
TGTGCCAGCAGCAAACCCGGGACTAGCGGGAGCAATGAGCAGTTCTTC